This entry lists 30 T cell receptor beta chains sequenced from one sample in a study of T-cell memory formation after mild COVID-19 (dated by TCRdb to the early 2020s). Preparation of the library involved 5' RACE. This sample was sequenced with an Illumina NovaSeq 6000. Using fastp trimming at Q25 and MiXCR clonotype assembly, TCRdb reanalyzed the public sequencing data and kept in-frame beta chains. Here each entry gathers all rows of one CDR3 protein and keeps the most common genes and DNA. Within this sample are about 560,000 distinct CDR3 sequences, with roughly 21% of them counted one time only. The ten largest clones represent roughly 8.3% of the sample. Sequencing was done on a sample of PBMCs or a T cell subset sorted from them (not recorded which). The source of these receptors is an adult woman who had mild COVID-19 (a few samples of this study predate the infection). The sample titles of this study are shuffled in the database, so cell type and time point are left out; the donor was told from shared clones.

Only a few counts were recorded for this clonotype. V is TRBV10-3 and J is TRBJ2-3; a weak D match, TRBD2 (5 bases). In germline, CDR1 is ENHRY, CDR2 SYGVKD. There are 15 residues in the CDR3. V was shortened by 2 bases and J by 4 bases, with 13 bases between the two germline ends. CDR3 region: CAISEISVPADTQYF. CDR3 coding DNA: TGTGCCATCAGTGAGATTAGCGTTCCCGCAGATACGCAGTATTTT.

The chain couples TRBV5-1 to TRBJ2-7, with D possibly matching TRBD1 (7 bases). This CDR3 has 15 residues. Germline CDR1 reads SGHRS; CDR2 reads YFSETQ. V was cut by 3 bases and J by 0 bases, with 13 bases left in between. The CDR3 region has the DNA TGCGCCAGCAGCTGGGGGGACAGAACCTCCTACGAGCAGTACTTC. Amino acids: CASSWGDRTSYEQYF.

This clonotype turned up a few times. The V gene is TRBV12-3 or TRBV12-4, the J gene TRBJ2-2, with D perhaps matching TRBD2 (5 bases). CDR3 length: 13 residues. The V and J ends lost 4 bases and 6 bases respectively, with 9 bases between them. In DNA, the CDR3 is TGTGCCAGCAGTTGGAAGGAGGCCGGGGAGCTGTTTTTT. Translated: CASSWKEAGELFF.

The V call is TRBV21-1, the J call TRBJ2-1; TRBD1, the D gene given by the table, was not confirmed from the DNA. TRBV21-1 is described as a pseudogene. CDR3 length equals 13 residues. As DNA, the CDR3 is TGTGCCAGCAGCAAGGGCAGGGGGGCTGAGCAGTTCTTC. As protein: CASSKGRGAEQFF.

The J gene is TRBJ2-2, the V gene TRBV6-5, with D hard to call. Germline values: CDR1 MNHEY, CDR2 SVGAGI. This CDR3 comprises 14 residues. V was trimmed by 8 bases and J by 0 bases, leaving 10 bases between them. CDR3 protein: CASRLNPNTGELFF. CDR3 in DNA: TGTGCCAGCCGGCTAAATCCGAACACCGGGGAGCTGTTTTTT.

This sequence joins TRBV6-5 and TRBJ2-3; 7 bases fit TRBD2. Looked up from germline, CDR1 is MNHEY and CDR2 is SVGAGI. The CDR3 runs to 15 residues. Trimming at V came to 2 bases and at J to 1 base, leaving 3 bases not matched to a gene. The CDR3 is CASSYGGSRTDTQYF. CDR3 sequence (DNA): TGTGCCAGCAGTTACGGCGGGAGCCGCACAGATACGCAGTATTTT.

This chain links TRBV5-4 with TRBJ1-2, with D uncertain. Germline V gene sequence: CDR1 SGHNT, CDR2 YYREEE (reference sequence). Trimming removed 0 bases from V and 2 bases from J, with 14 bases in between. The CDR3 has 16 residues. CDR3: CASSLVSGPQNYGYTF. DNA of the CDR3: TGTGCCAGCAGCTTGGTGTCAGGCCCTCAAAACTATGGCTACACCTTC.

This clonotype was counted between two and nine times. The CDR3 here is CASSPSTNTEAFF. The CDR3 nucleotides are TGTGCCAGCAGCCCATCGACGAACACTGAAGCTTTCTTT. The rearrangement joins TRBV3-1 to TRBJ1-1; D remains ambiguous. Germline-derived CDR1 and CDR2 are LGHDT and YNNKEL (reference sequence). This CDR3 has 13 residues. V was shortened by 4 bases and J by 1 base, with 7 bases between the two germline ends.

The CDR3, as DNA: TGTGCCACCTCTAAGACCGGGACAGGGGGCCTCAATCAGCCCCAGCATTTT. As protein: CATSKTGTGGLNQPQHF. The V gene is TRBV24-1, the J gene TRBJ1-5, with 12 bases aligning to TRBD1. The CDR3 runs to 17 residues. Per germline, CDR1 KGHDR and CDR2 SFDVKD. J lost 3 bases, V lost 9 bases, and 11 bases had no gene match.

This clonotype was detected only a few times. V and J are TRBV5-4 and TRBJ2-5; 7 positions match TRBD2. The germline CDR1 and CDR2 sequences are SGHNT and YYREEE (reference sequence). The CDR3 is 15 amino acids. The V gene end was trimmed by 1 base and the J gene end by 2 bases; junction bases not matched to a gene: 5. The CDR3 sequence is CASSLPAGRQETQYF. DNA of the CDR3: TGTGCCAGCAGCTTGCCAGCGGGGAGACAAGAGACCCAGTACTTC.

A few counts support this clonotype. V gene TRBV5-1 combines with J gene TRBJ2-7; TRBD2 matches 13 bases. The CDR3 extends over 15 amino acids. CDR1 and CDR2 from the germline V gene are SGHRS and YFSETQ. J lost 4 bases, V lost 4 bases, and 5 bases had no gene match. DNA of the CDR3: TGCGCCAGCAGCAACAGGACTAGCGGGAGTTACGAGCAGTACTTC. Its protein is CASSNRTSGSYEQYF.

The gene calls are TRBV7-6 and TRBJ2-7; TRBD2 is a possible D gene (6 bases). Between the trimmed V and J ends, which lost 1 base and 3 bases, there was a span of 13 bases. The germline CDR1 and CDR2 sequences are SGHVS and FNYEAQ. The length of the CDR3 is 15 residues. Written as DNA, the CDR3 is TGTGCCAGCAGCTTAGGGAGGGAAGTTCGCTACGAGCAGTACTTC. Its translation: CASSLGREVRYEQYF.

The CDR3 loop is CATSRRDNEQFF. The CDR3 coding sequence is TGTGCCACCAGCAGACGGGATAATGAGCAGTTCTTC. The J gene is TRBJ2-1, the V gene TRBV15, with a possible D match to TRBD2 (5 bases). The germline gives CDR1 LNHNV, CDR2 YYDKDF (reference sequence). V lost 2 bases, J lost 7 bases, and 6 bases lay in between. The CDR3 contains 12 residues.

This clonotype has a handful of counts. The genes are TRBV7-2 and TRBJ2-5, with 8 bases fitting TRBD2. Germline values: CDR1 SGHTA, CDR2 FQGNSA. The length of the CDR3 is 18 residues. J was trimmed by 5 bases and V by 5 bases; bases with no gene match: 19. The CDR3 nucleotides are TGTGCCAGCAGCGCCGGAATGTTTCTAGCGGGCCTTGGGGAGACCCAGTACTTC. Protein sequence: CASSAGMFLAGLGETQYF.

The chain carries TRBV7-3 and TRBJ1-1; weak D call: TRBD1 (6 bases). Germline loops: CDR1 SGHTA, CDR2 FQGTGA. Trimming stripped 6 bases from V and 0 bases from J, with 17 bases between. The CDR3 covers 16 residues. CDR3 loop: CASSKGGPSLNTEAFF. CDR3 in DNA: TGTGCCAGCAGTAAGGGGGGGCCGTCCTTGAACACTGAAGCTTTCTTT.

This clonotype came up a few times. This rearrangement joins TRBV5-4 to TRBJ2-1, with D possibly being TRBD1 or TRBD2 (5 bases each). The CDR3 sequence is 15 residues long. V was cut by 5 bases and J by 4 bases, with 16 bases left in between. Germline values: CDR1 SGHNT, CDR2 YYREEE (reference sequence). The CDR3, as DNA: TGTGCCAGCAGGCGACCCGGGACCAATTACAATGAGCAGTTCTTC. Its protein is CASRRPGTNYNEQFF. Using reference TRBV5-4 and TRBJ2-1 for the parts outside the CDR3, the full variable domain is ETGVTQSPTHLIKTRGQQVTLRCSSQSGHNTVSWYQQALGQGPQFIFQYYREEENGRGNFPPRFSGLQFPNYSSELNVNALELDDSALYLCASRRPGTNYNEQFFGPGTRLTVL.

In its sample, this clonotype was seen many times. V is TRBV3-1 and J is TRBJ1-1; D uncertain. Germline V gives CDR1 LGHDT, CDR2 YNNKEL (reference sequence). The CDR3 is 13 amino acids. The V end was cut by 1 base, the J end by 6 bases, with 9 bases between. In DNA, the CDR3 is TGTGCCAGCAGCCAAGCGACTGGGGCTGAAGCTTTCTTT. It encodes CASSQATGAEAFF.

This clonotype was counted only a few times. The rearrangement joins TRBV4-1 to TRBJ2-7; 9 bases map to TRBD2. V gave up 4 bases and J gave up 5 bases; unmatched junction bases: 3. Germline CDR1 MGHRA, CDR2 YSYEKL. The CDR3 is 13 residues long. CDR3 nucleotides: TGCGCCAGCAGCCTATCTAGCGGGAACGAGCAGTACTTC. Protein: CASSLSSGNEQYF.

This chain connects TRBV5-4 to TRBJ1-3; 10 bases line up with TRBD1. V was clipped by 3 bases and J by 2 bases; unmatched bases: 2. Per germline, CDR1 SGHNT and CDR2 YYREEE (reference sequence). CDR3 length: 15 amino acids. CDR3 region: CASSSGQGAGNTIYF. CDR3 DNA sequence: TGTGCCAGCAGCTCCGGACAGGGGGCTGGAAACACCATATATTTT.

The chain joins TRBV14 to TRBJ2-3; the match to TRBD2 covers 8 bases. This CDR3 has 17 residues. The V segment lost 0 bases and the J segment 0 bases; nucleotides outside the gene matches: 5. Per germline, CDR1 SGHDN and CDR2 FVKESK. CDR3 sequence reads: CASSQDRGGPSTDTQYF. For the CDR3, the DNA is TGTGCCAGCAGCCAAGATCGGGGGGGGCCTAGCACAGATACGCAGTATTTT.

This clonotype was counted between two and nine times. This sequence joins TRBV30 and TRBJ2-3, with D perhaps matching TRBD2 (6 bases). The V and J ends lost 8 bases and 3 bases respectively, with 12 bases between them. Germline lookup yields CDR1 GTSNPN and CDR2 SVGIG (reference sequence). The CDR3 has 12 residues. CDR3 in DNA: TGTGCCGGTGACGGAGGGACAGATACGCAGTATTTT. Encoded protein: CAGDGGTDTQYF.

This clonotype turned up a few times. The rearrangement uses TRBV7-2 and TRBJ2-3, with 8 bases aligning to TRBD2. The CDR3 contains 15 residues. Losses at the gene ends were 3 bases for V and 2 bases for J; bases not matched to a gene: 4. Germline-derived CDR1 and CDR2 are SGHTA and FQGNSA. CDR3 DNA sequence: TGTGCCAGCAGCTTTAGCGGGATTAACACAGATACGCAGTATTTT. The encoded protein is CASSFSGINTDTQYF.

This clonotype was detected only a few times. The chain couples TRBV5-6 to TRBJ2-2, with D hard to call. Trimming pared 2 bases from V and 5 bases from J, leaving 13 bases between. This CDR3 is 15 amino acids long. CDR1 is SGHDT, CDR2 YYEEEE, per germline. This CDR3 is CASSFGGVRTGELFF. The DNA for the CDR3 is TGTGCCAGCAGCTTCGGTGGGGTTCGGACCGGGGAGCTGTTTTTT.

This clonotype was detected only a few times. At one end the junction does not follow the germline gene, possibly because of a read error. J is TRBJ2-1 and V is TRBV7-2; unclear D gene. The CDR3 covers 11 residues. Per the germline V gene, CDR1 is SGHTA and CDR2 is FQGNSA. The DNA of the CDR3 is TGTGCCAGCGGCTTCCCTAATGAGCAGTTCTTC. Its protein is CASGFPNEQFF.

With regard to this clonotype: This CDR3 fails to terminate in the conserved phenylalanine or tryptophan, so it likely reflects a read error. The limits of the CDR3 on the DNA are not certain, so only TCRdb's listed CDR3 is given. J is TRBJ2-7 and V is TRBV21-1; the listed D gene, TRBD1, was not tested against the DNA. TRBV21-1 is listed as a pseudogene. The CDR3 is 13 amino acids in total, end residues counted. This chain's CDR3 is CASSHLLRQGELL.

In DNA form, the CDR3 reads TGTGCCAGCAGGGGGTGGCGAGACAATGAGCAGTTCTTC. It specifies CASRGWRDNEQFF. This chain links TRBV2 with TRBJ2-1; D remains unclear. The V end lost 6 bases, the J end lost 5 bases, and 11 bases lay between the germline ends. Germline V gene lookup returns CDR1 SNHLY and CDR2 FYNNEI. The CDR3 runs 13 residues.

The rearrangement joins TRBV2 to TRBJ2-1; D gene ambiguous. This CDR3 has 13 amino acids. Trimming removed 2 bases at V and 10 bases at J, with 12 bases between. Germline V gene data show CDR1 as SNHLY and CDR2 as FYNNEI. The CDR3 nucleotides read TGTGCCAGCAGTGAAAAAGGCGCCCTAGAGCAGTTCTTC. It codes for CASSEKGALEQFF.

The chain combines TRBV29-1 with TRBJ2-7; TRBD1 matches at 9 bases. The CDR3 is 12 amino acids. The junction had 9 bases not matched to a gene; V was cut back by 8 bases and J by 7 bases. From germline, CDR1 is SQVTM and CDR2 ANQGSEA. The CDR3 DNA sequence: TGCAGCACCCCTGGACAGGGGAGAGAGCAGTACTTC. Amino acids: CSTPGQGREQYF.

The V gene is TRBV2, the J gene TRBJ2-3; weak D call: TRBD1 (6 bases). The CDR3 runs 15 residues. CDR1 and CDR2 (germline): SNHLY, FYNNEI. Trimming removed 4 bases at V and 6 bases at J, with 17 bases between. The CDR3 DNA is TGTGCCAGCAGTGGAGGCGGACAGATGGCGGATACGCAGTATTTT. Translation: CASSGGGQMADTQYF.

This clonotype was found a few times. V and J are TRBV7-9 and TRBJ2-5, with 9 bases aligning to TRBD2. V shed 3 bases, J shed 5 bases, and the junction held 7 bases outside the gene matches. CDR3 size: 15 residues. Germline V gene lookup returns CDR1 SEHNR and CDR2 FQNEAQ (reference sequence). The CDR3 spells CASSFYIAGVETQYF. CDR3 DNA sequence: TGTGCCAGCAGCTTCTACATAGCGGGAGTGGAGACCCAGTACTTC.